This TCR beta chain emerged from a study of blood T cells in healthy people across ages. At the level of the study: Template switching recovered approximately one barcoded beta molecule for every two T cells.

The second PCR ran roughly 6 to 11 cycles with a sample-barcoded 5' primer and J-beta primers. Each CDR3 protein is one row after TCRdb ran MiXCR on the 5' RACE reads. The data show approximately 770,000 distinct CDR3 sequences, 58% seen once. This clonotype was observed a few times. The authors isolated at least 7 million PBMCs per sample. Trimming pared 3 bases from V and 7 bases from J, leaving 16 bases between. The CDR3 loop spans 15 amino acids. From germline, CDR1 is SGHTA and CDR2 FQGNSA. This clonotype was sampled from a man aged 25-45 years in good health. The sample comprised blood. V usage is TRBV7-2 and J usage is TRBJ2-4, with unresolved D. DNA for the CDR3: TGTGCCAGCAGCTTCTCCAGGACGCTCGAGAACATTCAGTACTTC. It codes for CASSFSRTLENIQYF.